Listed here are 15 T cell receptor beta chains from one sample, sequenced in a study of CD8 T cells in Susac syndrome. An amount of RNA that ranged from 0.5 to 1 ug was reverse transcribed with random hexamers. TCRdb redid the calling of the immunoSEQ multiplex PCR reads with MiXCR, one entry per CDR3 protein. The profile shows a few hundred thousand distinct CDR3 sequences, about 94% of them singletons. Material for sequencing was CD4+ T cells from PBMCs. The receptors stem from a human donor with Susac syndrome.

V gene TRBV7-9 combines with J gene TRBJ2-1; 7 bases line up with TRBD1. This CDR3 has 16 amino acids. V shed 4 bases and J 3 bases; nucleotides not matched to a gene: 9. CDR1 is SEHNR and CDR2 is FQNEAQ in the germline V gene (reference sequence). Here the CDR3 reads CASSSKGQADYNEQFF. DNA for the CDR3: TGTGCCAGCAGCTCAAAAGGACAGGCGGACTACAATGAGCAGTTCTTC.

CDR3 nucleotides: TGTGCCAGCGCCCTTCCATCCGCCGATACGCAGTATTTT. The encoded protein is CASALPSADTQYF. V usage is TRBV7-2 and J usage is TRBJ2-3; no firm D call. This CDR3 spans 13 amino acids. The V end lost 8 bases, the J end lost 6 bases, and 15 bases lay between the germline ends. Germline V gene lookup returns CDR1 SGHTA and CDR2 FQGNSA.

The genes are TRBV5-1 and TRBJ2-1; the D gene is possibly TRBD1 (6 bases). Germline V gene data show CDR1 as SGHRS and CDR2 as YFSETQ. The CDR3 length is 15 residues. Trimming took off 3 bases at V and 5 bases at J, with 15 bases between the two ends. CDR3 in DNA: TGCGCCAGCAGCTCAAACCCGGGACAAAACAATGAGCAGTTCTTC. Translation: CASSSNPGQNNEQFF.

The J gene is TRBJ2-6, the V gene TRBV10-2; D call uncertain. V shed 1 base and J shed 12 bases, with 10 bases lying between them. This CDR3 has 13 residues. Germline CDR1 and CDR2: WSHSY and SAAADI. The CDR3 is CASSEFWAPVLTF. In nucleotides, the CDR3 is TGCGCCAGCAGTGAGTTCTGGGCCCCCGTCCTGACTTTC.

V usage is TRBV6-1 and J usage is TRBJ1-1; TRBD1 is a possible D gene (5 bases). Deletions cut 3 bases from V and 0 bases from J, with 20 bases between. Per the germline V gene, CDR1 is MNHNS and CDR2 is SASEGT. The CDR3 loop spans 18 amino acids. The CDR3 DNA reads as TGTGCCAGCAGTGATACGGTCGGCAGGGCCCTATTGAACACTGAAGCTTTCTTT. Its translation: CASSDTVGRALLNTEAFF.

The CDR3 spells CASSQALAGANSGANVLTF. The CDR3 region has the DNA TGTGCCAGCAGCCAAGCACTAGCGGGGGCCAACTCTGGGGCCAACGTCCTGACTTTC. The chain employs TRBV3-1 and TRBJ2-6; 11 bases align to TRBD2. V dropped 1 base and J dropped 0; count of bases not matched to a gene: 5. The CDR3 sequence is 19 residues long. In germline, CDR1 is LGHDT, CDR2 YNNKEL (reference sequence). Together with reference TRBV3-1 and TRBJ2-6, the CDR3 gives the full variable domain: DTAVSQTPKYLVTQMGNDKSIKCEQNLGHDTMYWYKQDSKKFLKIMFSYNNKELIINETVPNRFSPKSPDKAHLNLHINSLELGDSAVYFCASSQALAGANSGANVLTFGAGSRLTVL.

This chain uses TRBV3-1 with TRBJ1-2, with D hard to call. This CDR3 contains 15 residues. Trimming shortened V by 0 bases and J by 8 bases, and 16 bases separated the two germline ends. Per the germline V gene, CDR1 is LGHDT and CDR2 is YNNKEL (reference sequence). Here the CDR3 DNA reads TGTGCCAGCAGCCAAGATCGCGGACTAACGTGGGGCTACACCTTC. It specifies CASSQDRGLTWGYTF.

DNA for the CDR3: TGCGCCAGCAGCCAACAGACAGGGGGTAACTATGGCTACACCTTC. Its translation is CASSQQTGGNYGYTF. The chain is built from TRBV5-1 and TRBJ1-2; the match to TRBD1 covers 9 bases. Per germline, CDR1 SGHRS and CDR2 YFSETQ. The CDR3 has 15 amino acids. J gave up 1 base and V 4 bases, and 5 bases lay outside the gene matches. Combining the CDR3 with reference TRBV5-1 and TRBJ1-2 gives the whole variable domain KAGVTQTPRYLIKTRGQQVTLSCSPISGHRSVSWYQQTPGQGLQFLFEYFSETQRNKGNFPGRFSGRQFSNSRSEMNVSTLELGDSALYLCASSQQTGGNYGYTFGSGTRLTVV.

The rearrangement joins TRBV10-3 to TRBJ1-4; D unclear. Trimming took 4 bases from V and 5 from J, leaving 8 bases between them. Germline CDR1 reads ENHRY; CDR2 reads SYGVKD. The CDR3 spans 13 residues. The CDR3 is CAISAEANEKLFF. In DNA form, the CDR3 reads TGTGCCATCAGTGCTGAAGCAAATGAAAAACTGTTTTTT.

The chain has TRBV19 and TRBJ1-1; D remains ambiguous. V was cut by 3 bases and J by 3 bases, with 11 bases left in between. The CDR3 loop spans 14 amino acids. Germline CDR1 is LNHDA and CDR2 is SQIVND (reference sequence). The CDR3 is CASSIEVRDTEAFF. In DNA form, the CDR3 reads TGTGCCAGTAGTATCGAAGTACGGGACACTGAAGCTTTCTTT.

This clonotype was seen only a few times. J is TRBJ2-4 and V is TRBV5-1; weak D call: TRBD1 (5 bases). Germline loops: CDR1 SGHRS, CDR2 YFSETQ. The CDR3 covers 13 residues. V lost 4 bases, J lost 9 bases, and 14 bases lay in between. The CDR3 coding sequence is TGCGCCAGCAGCGTGGACAATGCTACCATTCAGTACTTC. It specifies CASSVDNATIQYF.

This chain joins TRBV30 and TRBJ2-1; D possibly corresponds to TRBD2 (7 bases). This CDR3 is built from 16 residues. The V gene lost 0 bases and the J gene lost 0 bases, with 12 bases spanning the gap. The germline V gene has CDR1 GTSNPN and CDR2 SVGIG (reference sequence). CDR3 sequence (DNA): TGTGCCTGGAGTGTACGGGGGGCTCTCTCCTACAATGAGCAGTTCTTC. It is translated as CAWSVRGALSYNEQFF.

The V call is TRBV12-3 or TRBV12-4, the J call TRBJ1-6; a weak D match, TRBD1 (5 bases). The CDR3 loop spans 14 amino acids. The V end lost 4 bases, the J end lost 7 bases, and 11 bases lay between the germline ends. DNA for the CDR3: TGTGCCAGCAGTTCTTCTGGGGGAAATTCACCCCTCCACTTT. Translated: CASSSSGGNSPLHF.

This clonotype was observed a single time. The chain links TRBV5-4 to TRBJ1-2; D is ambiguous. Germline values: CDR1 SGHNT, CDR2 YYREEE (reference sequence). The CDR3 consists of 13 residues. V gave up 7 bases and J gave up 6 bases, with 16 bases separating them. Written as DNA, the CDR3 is TGTGCCAGCCGTGACCCCCTAATGGATGGCTACACCTTC. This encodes CASRDPLMDGYTF.

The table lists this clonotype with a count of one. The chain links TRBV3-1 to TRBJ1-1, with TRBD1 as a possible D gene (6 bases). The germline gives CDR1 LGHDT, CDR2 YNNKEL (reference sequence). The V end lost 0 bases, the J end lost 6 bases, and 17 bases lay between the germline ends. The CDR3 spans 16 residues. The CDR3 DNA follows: TGTGCCAGCAGCCAAGAGGGGACCTTGGACAGACCTGAAGCTTTCTTT. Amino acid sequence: CASSQEGTLDRPEAFF. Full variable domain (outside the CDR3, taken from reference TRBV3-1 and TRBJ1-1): DTAVSQTPKYLVTQMGNDKSIKCEQNLGHDTMYWYKQDSKKFLKIMFSYNNKELIINETVPNRFSPKSPDKAHLNLHINSLELGDSAVYFCASSQEGTLDRPEAFFGQGTRLTVV.